This T cell receptor (beta chain) was captured in a study of identical twins. TCRdb redid the calling of the 5' RACE reads with MiXCR, one entry per CDR3 protein. The table records approximately 220,000 distinct CDR3 sequences, 7.5% of them present only once. This clonotype came up many times. This CDR3 region has 16 residues. V was pared by 2 bases and J by 1 base, with 12 bases between. The data also belong to a second study, concerning yellow fever vaccine responses in identical twins.

The specimen was memory (CD45RO+) T cells sorted from blood. The chain couples TRBV12-3 or TRBV12-4 to TRBJ2-1; no reliable D call. This TCR derives from a young woman in good health. The CDR3 nucleotides are TGTGCCAGCAGTTTAATCCGGCCCTTTTCCTACAATGAGCAGTTCTTC. This gives the protein CASSLIRPFSYNEQFF.